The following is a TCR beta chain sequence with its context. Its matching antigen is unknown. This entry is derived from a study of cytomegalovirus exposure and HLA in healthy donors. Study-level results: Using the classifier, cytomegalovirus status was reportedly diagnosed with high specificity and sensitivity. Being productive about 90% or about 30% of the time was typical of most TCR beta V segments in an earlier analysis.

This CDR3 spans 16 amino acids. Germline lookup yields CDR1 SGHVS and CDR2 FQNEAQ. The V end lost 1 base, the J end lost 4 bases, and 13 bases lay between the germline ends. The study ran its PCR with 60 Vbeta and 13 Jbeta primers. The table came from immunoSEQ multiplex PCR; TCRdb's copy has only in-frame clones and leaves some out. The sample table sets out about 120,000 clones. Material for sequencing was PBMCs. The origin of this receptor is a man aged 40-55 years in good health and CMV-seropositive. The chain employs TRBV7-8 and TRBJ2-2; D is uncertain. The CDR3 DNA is TGTGCCAGCAGCTTAGTTCGAGCCGCCCCCACCGGGGAGCTGTTTTTT. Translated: CASSLVRAAPTGELFF. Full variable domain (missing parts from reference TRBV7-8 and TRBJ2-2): GAGVSQSPRYKVAKRGQDVALRCDPISGHVSLFWYQQALGQGPEFLTYFQNEAQLDKSGLPSDRFFAERPEGSVSTLKIQRTQQEDSAVYLCASSLVRAAPTGELFFGEGSRLTVL.